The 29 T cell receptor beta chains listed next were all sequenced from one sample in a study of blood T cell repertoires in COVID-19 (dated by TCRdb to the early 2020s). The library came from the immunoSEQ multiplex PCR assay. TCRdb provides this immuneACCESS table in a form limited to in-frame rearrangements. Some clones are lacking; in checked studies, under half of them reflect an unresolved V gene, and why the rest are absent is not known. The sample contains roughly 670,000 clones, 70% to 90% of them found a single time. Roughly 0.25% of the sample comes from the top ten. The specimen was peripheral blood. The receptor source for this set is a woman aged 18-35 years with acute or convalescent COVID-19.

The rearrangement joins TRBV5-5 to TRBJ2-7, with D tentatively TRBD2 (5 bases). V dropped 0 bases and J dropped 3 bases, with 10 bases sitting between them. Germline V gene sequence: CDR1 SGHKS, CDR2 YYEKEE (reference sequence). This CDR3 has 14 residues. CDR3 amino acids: CASSLVADYYEQYF. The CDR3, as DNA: TGTGCCAGCAGCTTGGTCGCAGACTACTACGAGCAGTACTTC.

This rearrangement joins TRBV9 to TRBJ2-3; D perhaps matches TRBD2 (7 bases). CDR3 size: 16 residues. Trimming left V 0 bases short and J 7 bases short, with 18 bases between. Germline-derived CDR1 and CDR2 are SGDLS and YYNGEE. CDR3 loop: CASSVVMRGGYNTQYF. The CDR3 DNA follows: TGTGCCAGCAGCGTAGTGATGAGGGGGGGTTATAATACGCAGTATTTT.

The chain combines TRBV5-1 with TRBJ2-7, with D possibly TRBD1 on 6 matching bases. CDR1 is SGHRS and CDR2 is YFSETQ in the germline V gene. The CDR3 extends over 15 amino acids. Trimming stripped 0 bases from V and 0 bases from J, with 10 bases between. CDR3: CASSLDRESSYEQYF. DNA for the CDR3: TGCGCCAGCAGCTTGGACAGGGAGAGCTCCTACGAGCAGTACTTC.

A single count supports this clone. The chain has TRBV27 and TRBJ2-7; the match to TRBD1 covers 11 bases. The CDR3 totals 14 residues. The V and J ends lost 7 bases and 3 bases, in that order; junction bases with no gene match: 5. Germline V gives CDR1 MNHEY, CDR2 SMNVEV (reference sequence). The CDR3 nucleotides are TGTGCCAGCAAAAGCGGGACAGGGGGCTACGAGCAGTACTTC. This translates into CASKSGTGGYEQYF.

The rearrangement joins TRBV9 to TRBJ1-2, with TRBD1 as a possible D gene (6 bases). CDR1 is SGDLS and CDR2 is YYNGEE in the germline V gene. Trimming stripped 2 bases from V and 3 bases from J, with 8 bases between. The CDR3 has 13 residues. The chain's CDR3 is CASSVHRDYGYTF. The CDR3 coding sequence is TGTGCCAGCAGCGTCCACAGGGACTATGGCTACACCTTC.

This CDR3 is CASSLQTRTGGPYGYTF. The CDR3, as DNA: TGTGCCAGCAGTTTACAGACCCGGACAGGGGGCCCCTATGGCTACACCTTC. V and J are TRBV28 and TRBJ1-2; 11 positions agree with TRBD1. J gave up 4 bases and V 2 bases, and 9 bases lay outside the gene matches. The germline CDR1 and CDR2 sequences are MDHEN and SYDVKM. The CDR3 extends over 17 amino acids.

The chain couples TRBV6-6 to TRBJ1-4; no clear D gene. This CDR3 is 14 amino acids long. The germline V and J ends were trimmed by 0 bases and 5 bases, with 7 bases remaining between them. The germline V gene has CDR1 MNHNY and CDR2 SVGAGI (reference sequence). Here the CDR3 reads CASSYSTRNEKLFF. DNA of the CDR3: TGTGCCAGCAGTTACTCGACCAGGAATGAAAAACTGTTTTTT.

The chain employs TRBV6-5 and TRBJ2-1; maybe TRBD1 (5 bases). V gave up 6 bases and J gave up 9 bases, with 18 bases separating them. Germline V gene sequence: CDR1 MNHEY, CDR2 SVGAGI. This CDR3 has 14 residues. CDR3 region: CASRKRQGMSEQFF. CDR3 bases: TGTGCCAGCAGGAAACGTCAGGGTATGAGTGAGCAGTTCTTC.

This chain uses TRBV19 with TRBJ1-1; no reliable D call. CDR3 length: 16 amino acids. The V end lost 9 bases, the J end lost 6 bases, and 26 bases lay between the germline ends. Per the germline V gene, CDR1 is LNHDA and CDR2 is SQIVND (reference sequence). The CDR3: CASRGLLAAELAEAFF. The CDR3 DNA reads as TGTGCCAGCAGAGGCCTCCTTGCTGCTGAACTGGCTGAAGCTTTCTTT.

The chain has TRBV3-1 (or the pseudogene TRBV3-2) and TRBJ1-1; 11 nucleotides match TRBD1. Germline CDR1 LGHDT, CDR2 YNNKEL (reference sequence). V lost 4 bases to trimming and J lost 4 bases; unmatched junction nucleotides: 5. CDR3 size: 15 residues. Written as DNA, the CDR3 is TGTGCCAGCAGCCCAGCCGGGACAGGGGGCACTGAAGCTTTCTTT. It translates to CASSPAGTGGTEAFF.

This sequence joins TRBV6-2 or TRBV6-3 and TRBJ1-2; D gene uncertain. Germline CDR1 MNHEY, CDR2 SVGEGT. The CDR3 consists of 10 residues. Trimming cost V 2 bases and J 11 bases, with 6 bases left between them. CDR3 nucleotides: TGTGCCAGCAGTTACGGCAGTTACACCTTC. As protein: CASSYGSYTF.

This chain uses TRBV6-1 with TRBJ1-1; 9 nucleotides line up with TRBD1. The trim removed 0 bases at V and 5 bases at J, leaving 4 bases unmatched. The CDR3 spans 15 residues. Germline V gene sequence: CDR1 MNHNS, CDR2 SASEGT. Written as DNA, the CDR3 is TGTGCCAGCAGTGAAGCCTACAGGGGGCGGACTGAAGCTTTCTTT. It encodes CASSEAYRGRTEAFF.

The CDR3: CASNPRGRVYGYTF. DNA of the CDR3: TGTGCCAGTAACCCCAGGGGGCGAGTATATGGCTACACCTTC. The V call is TRBV19, the J call TRBJ1-2; 8 nucleotides agree with TRBD1. Germline CDR1 and CDR2: LNHDA and SQIVND (reference sequence). Unmatched junction bases numbered 9, after V lost 7 bases and J lost 5 bases. The CDR3 extends over 14 amino acids.

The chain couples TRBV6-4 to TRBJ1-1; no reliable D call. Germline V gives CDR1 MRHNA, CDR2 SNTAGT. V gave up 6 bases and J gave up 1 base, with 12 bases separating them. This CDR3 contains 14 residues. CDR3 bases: TGTGCCAGCAGGGACGGGGAGGAGAACACTGAAGCTTTCTTT. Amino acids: CASRDGEENTEAFF.

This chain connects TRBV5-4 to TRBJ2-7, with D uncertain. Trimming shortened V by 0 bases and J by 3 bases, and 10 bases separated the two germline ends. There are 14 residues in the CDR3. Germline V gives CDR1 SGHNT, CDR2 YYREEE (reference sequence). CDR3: CASSLDTENYEQYF. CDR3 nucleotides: TGTGCCAGCAGCTTGGACACAGAAAACTACGAGCAGTACTTC. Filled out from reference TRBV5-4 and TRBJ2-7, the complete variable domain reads ETGVTQSPTHLIKTRGQQVTLRCSSQSGHNTVSWYQQALGQGPQFIFQYYREEENGRGNFPPRFSGLQFPNYSSELNVNALELDDSALYLCASSLDTENYEQYFGPGTRLTVT.

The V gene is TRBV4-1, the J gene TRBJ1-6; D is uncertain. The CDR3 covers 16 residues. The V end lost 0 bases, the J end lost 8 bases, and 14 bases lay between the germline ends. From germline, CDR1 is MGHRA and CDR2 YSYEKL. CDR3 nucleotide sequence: TGCGCCAGCAGCCAAGATGTCGGTCAGGTTTATTCACCCCTCCACTTT. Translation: CASSQDVGQVYSPLHF.

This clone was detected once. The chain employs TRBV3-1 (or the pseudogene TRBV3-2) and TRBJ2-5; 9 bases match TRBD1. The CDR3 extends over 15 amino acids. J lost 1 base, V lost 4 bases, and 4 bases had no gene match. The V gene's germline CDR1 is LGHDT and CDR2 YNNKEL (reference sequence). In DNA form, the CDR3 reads TGTGCCAGCAGCCTAAGGGACAGGGTCCAAGAGACCCAGTACTTC. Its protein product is CASSLRDRVQETQYF.

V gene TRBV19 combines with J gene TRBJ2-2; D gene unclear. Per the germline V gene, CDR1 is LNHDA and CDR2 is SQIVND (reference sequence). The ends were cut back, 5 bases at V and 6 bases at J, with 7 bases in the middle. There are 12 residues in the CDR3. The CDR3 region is CASSAWPGELFF. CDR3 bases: TGTGCCAGTAGTGCATGGCCCGGGGAGCTGTTTTTT.

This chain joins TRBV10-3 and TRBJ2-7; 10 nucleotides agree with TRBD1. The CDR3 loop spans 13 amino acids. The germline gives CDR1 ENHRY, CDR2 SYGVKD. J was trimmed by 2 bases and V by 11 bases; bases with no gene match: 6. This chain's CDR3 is CAAGTGDTYEQYF. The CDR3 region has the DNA TGTGCCGCTGGGACAGGGGATACCTACGAGCAGTACTTC.

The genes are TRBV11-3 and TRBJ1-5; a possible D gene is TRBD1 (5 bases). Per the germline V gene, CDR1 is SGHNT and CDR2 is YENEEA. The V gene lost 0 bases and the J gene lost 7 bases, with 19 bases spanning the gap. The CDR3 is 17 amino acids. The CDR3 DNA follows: TGTGCCAGCAGCTTAGATCTATCCCTCCCGGCAGGGCAGCCCCAGCATTTT. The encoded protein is CASSLDLSLPAGQPQHF.

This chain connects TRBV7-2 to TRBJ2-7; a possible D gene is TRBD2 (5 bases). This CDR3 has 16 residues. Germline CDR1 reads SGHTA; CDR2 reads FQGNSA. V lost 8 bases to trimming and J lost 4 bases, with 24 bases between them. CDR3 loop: CASLPAHGSTGYEQYF. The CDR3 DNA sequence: TGTGCCAGCCTACCCGCCCACGGCTCCACGGGATACGAGCAGTACTTC.

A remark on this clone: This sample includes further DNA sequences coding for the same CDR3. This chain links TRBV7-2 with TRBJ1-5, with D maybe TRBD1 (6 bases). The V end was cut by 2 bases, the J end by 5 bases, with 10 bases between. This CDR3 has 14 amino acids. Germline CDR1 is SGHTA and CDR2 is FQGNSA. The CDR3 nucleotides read TGTGCCAGCAGCTTAAGAGGGGGGGATCAGCCCCAGCATTTT. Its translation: CASSLRGGDQPQHF.

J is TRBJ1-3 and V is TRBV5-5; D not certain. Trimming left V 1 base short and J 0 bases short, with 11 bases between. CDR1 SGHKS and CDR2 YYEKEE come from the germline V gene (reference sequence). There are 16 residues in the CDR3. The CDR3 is CASSLFRGSSGNTIYF. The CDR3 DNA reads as TGTGCCAGCAGCTTGTTCCGGGGAAGCTCTGGAAACACCATATATTTT.

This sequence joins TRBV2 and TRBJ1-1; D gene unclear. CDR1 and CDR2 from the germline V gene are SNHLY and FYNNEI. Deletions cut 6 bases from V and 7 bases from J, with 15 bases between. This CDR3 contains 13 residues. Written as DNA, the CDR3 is TGTGCCAGCAGAGGCAGGCTGCCGTTTGAAGCTTTCTTT. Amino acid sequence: CASRGRLPFEAFF.

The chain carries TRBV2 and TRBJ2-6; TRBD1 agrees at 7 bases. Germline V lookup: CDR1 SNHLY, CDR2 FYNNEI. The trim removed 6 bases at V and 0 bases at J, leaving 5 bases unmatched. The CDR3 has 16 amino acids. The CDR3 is CASSRQGPSGANVLTF. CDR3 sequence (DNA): TGTGCCAGCAGCCGACAGGGACCCTCTGGGGCCAACGTCCTGACTTTC. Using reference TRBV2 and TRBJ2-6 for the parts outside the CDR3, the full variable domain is EPEVTQTPSHQVTQMGQEVILRCVPISNHLYFYWYRQILGQKVEFLVSFYNNEISEKSEIFDDQFSVERPDGSNFTLKIRSTKLEDSAMYFCASSRQGPSGANVLTFGAGSRLTVL.

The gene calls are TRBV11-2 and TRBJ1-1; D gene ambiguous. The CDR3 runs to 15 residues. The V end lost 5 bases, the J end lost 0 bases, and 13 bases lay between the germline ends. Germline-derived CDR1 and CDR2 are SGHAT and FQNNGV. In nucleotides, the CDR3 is TGTGCCAGCAGCGAACTCGACACCGTGAACACTGAAGCTTTCTTT. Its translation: CASSELDTVNTEAFF.

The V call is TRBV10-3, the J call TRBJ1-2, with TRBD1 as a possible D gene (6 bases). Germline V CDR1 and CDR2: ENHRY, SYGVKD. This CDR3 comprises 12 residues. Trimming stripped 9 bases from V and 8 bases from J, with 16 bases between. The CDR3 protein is CAIGRGMGGYTF. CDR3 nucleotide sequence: TGTGCCATTGGCAGGGGAATGGGAGGCTACACCTTC.

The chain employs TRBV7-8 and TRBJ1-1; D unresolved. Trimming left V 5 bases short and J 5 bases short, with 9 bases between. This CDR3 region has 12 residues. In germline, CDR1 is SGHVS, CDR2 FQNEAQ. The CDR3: CASSPRLTEAFF. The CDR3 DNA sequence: TGTGCCAGCAGCCCCAGGTTAACTGAAGCTTTCTTT.

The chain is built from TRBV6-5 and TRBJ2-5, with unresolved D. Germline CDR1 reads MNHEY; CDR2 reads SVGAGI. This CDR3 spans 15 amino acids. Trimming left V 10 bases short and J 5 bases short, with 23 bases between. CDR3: CATLTLLKVGETQYF. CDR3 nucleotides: TGTGCCACCCTAACCCTCCTGAAAGTCGGTGAGACCCAGTACTTC.